This T cell receptor (beta chain) was recorded in a study of spatial heterogeneity in lung cancer. Across the study: Sequence detection consistently recorded a greater number of beta-chain than alpha-chain sequences.

Time point of the sample: sample taken at primary tumor resection. In each case, whole RNA from tumor, nontumor lung or frozen PBMC was sequenced unsorted. The donors comprised 60 to 80 untreated early-stage non-small cell lung cancer patients. Individual TCR cDNA molecules each bore their own unique molecular identifier. TCRdb redid the calling of the 5' RACE reads with MiXCR, one entry per CDR3 protein. The sample records about 52,000 distinct CDR3 sequences, roughly 7% being singletons. This clonotype was seen only a few times. Its antigen is unidentified. Notes on the study in general: Blood carried ubiquitous expanded tumor TCRs more at resection than follow-up.

The CDR3 is made up of 12 amino acids. Trimming cost V 3 bases and J 4 bases, with 6 bases left between them. Germline CDR1 and CDR2: KGHSH and LQKENI. J is TRBJ1-2 and V is TRBV18; D ambiguous. Sequencing was performed on PBMCs, taken at surgery. The origin of this receptor is a female donor with early-stage non-small cell lung cancer. CDR3 in amino acids: CASSPDRYGYTF. In nucleotides, the CDR3 is TGTGCCAGCTCACCTGATCGCTATGGCTACACCTTC. The complete variable domain, with remaining parts taken from reference TRBV18 and TRBJ1-2, reads NAGVMQNPRHLVRRRGQEARLRCSPMKGHSHVYWYRQLPEEGLKFMVYLQKENIIDESGMPKERFSAEFPKEGPSILRIQQVVRGDSAAYFCASSPDRYGYTFGSGTRLTVV.